The entry below describes one T cell receptor (beta chain). Amplification of ligated cDNA took four PCR rounds with SP2 and nested alpha and beta constant primers. Alpha and beta constant region primers primed reverse transcription for blood and skin samples. TCRdb reprocessed the 5' RACE reads via MiXCR and lists one record per CDR3 protein. The table includes roughly 60,000 distinct CDR3 sequences, under 10% detected once. The record originates from a study of naive and memory T cell subsets. V dropped 7 bases and J dropped 4 bases, with 19 bases sitting between them. The germline V gene encodes CDR1 LNHDA and CDR2 SQIVND (reference sequence). The CDR3 is 16 residues long. TCR cDNA received a 3' ligated oligonucleotide that carried a UMI. Whole blood, 2.5 to 3 ml, came from adult healthy volunteers.

The receptor was isolated from a female donor in good health. This sequence joins TRBV19 and TRBJ2-2; possible D gene TRBD1, 6 bases. The CDR3 loop reads CASTMYRDTLTGELFF. As DNA, the CDR3 is TGTGCCAGTACCATGTACCGGGACACCCTCACCGGGGAGCTGTTTTTT.